This is a list of T cell receptor beta chains from one sample in a study of T cell responses to AZD1222 COVID-19 vaccine. The method was immunoSEQ multiplex PCR; TCRdb's version includes in-frame clones alone and lacks a portion of them. The sample shows 90,000 to 120,000 clones, roughly 86% of them seen only once. This specimen was peripheral blood, taken 28 days after the second dose of the MenACWY control vaccine. The source is an adult who received the MenACWY meningococcal vaccine as a control. CDR3s leave out the opening cysteine and the closing phenylalanine or tryptophan. Fields, in order: CDR3 protein, V gene, J gene, clone size. Some rows mark clone size as missing; the rest say once, few, many or name a class of expanded clone.

CDR3aa: ASSQGLTVNTEAF
v_gene: TRBV3-1/TRBV3-2
j_gene: TRBJ1-1
abundance: many

CDR3aa: ASSATRGLYT
v_gene: TRBV9
j_gene: TRBJ1-2
abundance: few

CDR3aa: ASSAGEWDEQF
v_gene: TRBV11-3
j_gene: TRBJ2-1
abundance: -

CDR3aa: ATSREGYVTGDTYEQY
v_gene: TRBV15
j_gene: TRBJ2-7
abundance: once

CDR3aa: ASSRDRGREKLF
v_gene: TRBV6-5
j_gene: TRBJ1-4
abundance: -

CDR3aa: ASSSGGQVYNEQF
v_gene: TRBV5-1
j_gene: TRBJ2-1
abundance: -

CDR3aa: AWSVSLTGELF
v_gene: TRBV30
j_gene: TRBJ2-2
abundance: -

CDR3aa: ASSFVDQPQH
v_gene: TRBV27
j_gene: TRBJ1-5
abundance: -

CDR3aa: ASSLRGSYNSPLH
v_gene: TRBV7-2
j_gene: TRBJ1-6
abundance: few

CDR3aa: ASSLGDYEKLF
v_gene: TRBV5-1
j_gene: TRBJ1-4
abundance: -